The rows below give T cell receptor beta chains drawn from one sample of a study of T-cell memory formation after mild COVID-19. One entry per CDR3 protein results from TCRdb running MiXCR on the 5' RACE reads. Among a few hundred thousand distinct CDR3 sequences listed, approximately 19% were seen once. Sequencing was carried out using PBMCs or a T cell subset sorted from them (not recorded which). Source of these receptors: a man between 18 and 29 years old who had mild COVID-19 (a few samples of this study predate the infection). Cell type and time point are not known. Both conserved end residues are trimmed from each CDR3. The D gene is left open where the match is weak.

v_call	d_call	j_call	cdr3_aa
TRBV12-3/TRBV12-4	-	TRBJ2-1	ASSLDHRYNEQF
TRBV5-6	TRBD2	TRBJ2-3	ASSLKGLATDTQY
TRBV6-4	-	TRBJ1-6	ASSDSNQRDSPLH
TRBV27	TRBD1	TRBJ1-6	ASSAQGGAGTPLH
TRBV11-2	-	TRBJ2-3	ASSLEHTNTDTQY
TRBV12-3/TRBV12-4	-	TRBJ2-3	ASRGDADTQY
TRBV10-3	-	TRBJ2-3	AISPGELDTQY
TRBV5-1	TRBD2	TRBJ2-3	ASSLTSGEGDTQY
TRBV6-4	-	TRBJ1-1	ASRPDIFTEAF
TRBV7-2	TRBD2	TRBJ2-2	ASSWTGTSDTGELF
TRBV18	-	TRBJ1-1	ASSPLDLGAEAF
TRBV6-6	-	TRBJ1-1	ASRFGRMNTEAF
TRBV7-6	-	TRBJ2-3	ASSFGGVSTDTQY
TRBV12-3/TRBV12-4	TRBD1	TRBJ2-7	ASSRTGGAEEQY
TRBV7-9	-	TRBJ1-6	ASGTASNSPLH
TRBV6-5	-	TRBJ2-3	ASSYAGASTDTQY
TRBV7-9	-	TRBJ2-3	ASSSGADYTQY
TRBV11-2	-	TRBJ2-5	ASSLGGDGTQY
TRBV6-2/TRBV6-3	-	TRBJ1-1	ASGGLTNTEAF
TRBV29-1	TRBD2	TRBJ2-2	SAKLAGNTGELF
TRBV7-2	-	TRBJ2-5	ASSFDGGPEETQY
TRBV20-1	TRBD2	TRBJ2-5	SALRGQETQY
TRBV12-3/TRBV12-4	-	TRBJ2-5	ASRLQETQY
TRBV9	-	TRBJ1-3	ASSARPSIQHGSGNTIY
TRBV29-1	-	TRBJ2-1	SVEDPENEDFYNEQF
TRBV7-3	-	TRBJ2-7	ASSPTPLSEQY
TRBV12-3/TRBV12-4	-	TRBJ1-1	ASSLEAGGSTEAF
TRBV12-3/TRBV12-4	-	TRBJ1-2	ASIATPNHYGYT
TRBV12-3/TRBV12-4	TRBD1	TRBJ2-2	ASSPGTAGELF
TRBV13	-	TRBJ2-3	ASSWTSNTQY
TRBV20-1	TRBD2	TRBJ2-3	SARGLAGDSDTQY
TRBV10-1	-	TRBJ2-2	ASSESIANTGELF
TRBV6-2/TRBV6-3	-	TRBJ1-5	ASGRNQPQH
TRBV9	-	TRBJ2-5	ASSVGWGQETQY
TRBV5-1	-	TRBJ2-5	ASSFLPGTFKETQY
TRBV7-6	-	TRBJ2-3	ASSYTSTDTQY
TRBV4-1	-	TRBJ1-2	ASSQFTGFDGYT
TRBV7-2	-	TRBJ1-1	ASSSIRALRTEAF
TRBV6-5	-	TRBJ2-3	ASSPREGSQY
TRBV3-1	-	TRBJ1-4	ASSQMEGGTNEKLF
TRBV7-3	-	TRBJ2-5	ASSLSGGSETQY
TRBV27	TRBD2	TRBJ2-3	ASSFLAGWGTDTQY
TRBV5-4	TRBD2	TRBJ2-1	ASSLRGSGGADEQF
TRBV15	-	TRBJ2-3	ATTRTATDTQY
TRBV12-3/TRBV12-4	-	TRBJ1-1	ASSFAGNTEAF
TRBV11-1	-	TRBJ2-1	ASSRGDNEQF
TRBV5-6	-	TRBJ2-3	ASSLWDPMGGRDTQY
TRBV9	-	TRBJ2-1	ASSVVGASGEQF
TRBV4-3	TRBD2	TRBJ2-3	ASSQDGGGGTDTQY
TRBV7-2	TRBD1	TRBJ1-1	ASSGRQGGEAF
TRBV7-2	TRBD2	TRBJ2-1	ASSSSLWGGWF
TRBV7-2	-	TRBJ2-5	ASSRRMGGQETQY
TRBV5-1	TRBD1	TRBJ1-2	ASSPSGTGGFYGYT
TRBV10-1	-	TRBJ1-4	ASSDPQDEKLF